Listed below are T cell receptor beta chains from one sample, sequenced in a study of OX40 agonist ivuxolimab in advanced cancers. Clones were read by immunoSEQ multiplex PCR, and TCRdb kept only the in-frame ones, dropping some. The sample consists of 100,000 or so clones, less than 95% of them appearing once. The sample was CD4+ or CD8+ T cells sorted from blood, taken in a trial of the OX40 agonist ivuxolimab. The receptors come from an adult with an advanced solid tumor such as melanoma, head and neck, liver or kidney cancer. Both conserved end residues are part of each CDR3. Fields, in order: J gene, V gene, CDR3 protein.

J: TRBJ2-7
V: TRBV7-2
CDR3: CASSPLPRGPYEQYF

J: TRBJ2-5
V: TRBV7-2
CDR3: CASSLVSGETQYF

J: TRBJ2-2
V: TRBV2
CDR3: CASSEAERTSGDTGELFF

J: TRBJ2-1
V: TRBV15
CDR3: CATSPGRTVQFF

J: TRBJ2-1
V: TRBV5-1
CDR3: CASSSQPGTSGRGGYNEQFF

J: TRBJ2-1
V: TRBV6-5
CDR3: CASSAGLPNNEQFF

J: TRBJ2-7
V: TRBV28
CDR3: CASSFEGGASGTLYEQYF

J: TRBJ1-1
V: TRBV11-2
CDR3: CASSLGQGITEAFF

J: TRBJ2-1
V: TRBV6-1
CDR3: CASSERVWGGTRGNEQFF

J: TRBJ1-1
V: TRBV4-2
CDR3: CASSVRTGWNTEAFF

J: TRBJ2-2
V: TRBV6-5
CDR3: CASSYRTGELFF

J: TRBJ2-1
V: TRBV10-1
CDR3: CASSEEAVPYNEQFF

J: TRBJ1-2
V: TRBV11-2
CDR3: CASSFNYGYTF

J: TRBJ1-1
V: TRBV6-6
CDR3: CASSYSVAVEAFF

J: TRBJ2-2
V: TRBV9
CDR3: CASSVGLKWGGTGELFF

J: TRBJ2-7
V: TRBV28
CDR3: CASSLLTRFDEQYF

J: TRBJ2-7
V: TRBV30
CDR3: CAWSSREGYEQYF

J: TRBJ2-3
V: TRBV14
CDR3: CASSQDSGRATTDTQYF

J: TRBJ2-3
V: TRBV29-1
CDR3: CSVDVREGYTDTQYF

J: TRBJ2-7
V: TRBV6-5
CDR3: CASGHYGRAREQYF

J: TRBJ2-7
V: TRBV7-2
CDR3: CASSVTGAAYEQYF

J: TRBJ2-5
V: TRBV5-1
CDR3: CASSLFASERRYF

J: TRBJ1-2
V: TRBV7-9
CDR3: CASSLTSYGYTF

J: TRBJ2-7
V: TRBV9
CDR3: CASSPRTGGSVGYEQYF

J: TRBJ2-1
V: TRBV28
CDR3: CASKGRSSSYNEQFF

J: TRBJ2-5
V: TRBV7-6
CDR3: CASSLAGQGQETQYF

J: TRBJ2-7
V: TRBV5-1
CDR3: CASSYGTSTSRSSYEQYF

J: TRBJ2-7
V: TRBV6-1
CDR3: CASSPGPPYEQYF

J: TRBJ2-5
V: TRBV7-9
CDR3: CASSLGAGRALGGETQYF

J: TRBJ2-3
V: TRBV7-9
CDR3: CASSLDGRDTQYF

J: TRBJ2-1
V: TRBV11-3
CDR3: CASSLRPGTSGKYNEQFF

J: TRBJ2-5
V: TRBV7-8
CDR3: CASSSQETQYF

J: TRBJ2-1
V: TRBV14
CDR3: CASSQGKVSYNEQFF

J: TRBJ2-7
V: TRBV28
CDR3: CASSPDLPPYEQYF

J: TRBJ2-2
V: TRBV7-2
CDR3: CASSLLSGGRNTGELFF

J: TRBJ2-7
V: TRBV4-3
CDR3: CASSQDWREGSYEQYF

J: TRBJ1-1
V: TRBV7-9
CDR3: CASSSQGQMNTEAFF

J: TRBJ1-6
V: TRBV4-1
CDR3: CASSQEPGALHF

J: TRBJ2-5
V: TRBV7-2
CDR3: CASRLGVQETQYF

J: TRBJ2-5
V: TRBV5-6
CDR3: CASSLRDRGWKTQYF

J: TRBJ2-7
V: TRBV28
CDR3: CASSFPPTADVSYEQYF

J: TRBJ2-7
V: TRBV18
CDR3: CASSPGTSNYEQYF

J: TRBJ2-5
V: TRBV10-3
CDR3: CAISDLQETQYF

J: TRBJ2-3
V: TRBV5-1
CDR3: CASSSTGGPDTQYF

J: TRBJ2-1
V: TRBV5-4
CDR3: CASSTSGRAEQFF

J: TRBJ2-5
V: TRBV9
CDR3: CASSVGAGITGETQYF